This T cell receptor (beta chain) originates from a study of naive and memory T cell subsets (dated by TCRdb to the late 2010s). Study-wide context: An open-source, UMI-based TCR alpha and beta sequencing pipeline was applied to sorted naive and memory peripheral blood T cell subsets. Complete agreement was observed between the functional CMV T cell responses and the IgG serology results. RNA was DNase-treated and reverse transcribed with TCR constant-region primers, mostly using SuperScript III.

From the second PCR step onward, the TCR alpha chain libraries and the TCR beta chain libraries were amplified separately. To determine each donor's CMV status, fresh PBMCs were stimulated overnight with CMV viral lysate, and IFNgamma production from CD4+ T cells was then assessed. Using Miltenyi beads, CD4 T cells were first positively selected, and CD8 T cells were then positively selected from the CD4-negative fraction. Cells stained for CD3, CD4, CD8, CD45RA, CD27 and a live/dead dye were sorted on a BD Aria II into four subsets by CD45RA and CD27. Blood came from a few healthy volunteers, each fractionated into CD4 and CD8 T cells and then into four differentiation subsets. Approximately 120 ml of peripheral blood was drawn per donor, and PBMC were isolated by Ficoll-Paque PLUS density-gradient centrifugation. The sorted cells were lysed in RLT buffer, after which RNA was extracted using a Qiagen RNeasy kit and kept at -80 degrees C.

The investigation overall reported the following: In both CD4 and CD8 cells, the Gini index increased while Shannon and inverse Simpson diversity decreased from naive through CM, EM and EMRA. A power law was followed by TCR abundance, with an exponent that differed between naive and memory subsets but was consistent across the three individuals. The repertoire findings for the naive and memory subsets could not be validated, as no ground truth was available. RNA-based TCR counts may be affected by expression changes linked to T cell activation and differentiation. Naive repertoires, especially CD8, contained a few larger clonotypes, possibly memory cells re-expressing CD45RA. Clonotypes were defined as single alpha or beta chain sequences, not paired alpha/beta receptors. After error correction, only a single occurrence was seen for over 95% of naive TCR sequences, so much steeper abundance distributions were produced than in memory subsets.

Libraries were made using UMI-ligation and nested PCR. The beta constant-region primer was an equimolar mix of two oligonucleotides covering both TRBC1 and TRBC2. A single-stranded oligonucleotide containing the SP2 primer and a 12-nucleotide UMI was joined to the 3' end of the cDNA by T4 RNA ligase 1. The ligated cDNA went through four rounds of PCR with nested alpha and beta constant-region primers together with the SP2 primer. The ligation reaction was kept at 16 degrees C for about 19-24 hours. To avoid over-amplification, PCR2 was usually performed as a SYBR Green qPCR and halted once a predetermined threshold was reached. All purifications after the first were performed with Agencourt AMPure XP magnetic beads. Library amounts were measured by Qubit and library quality was assessed on a TapeStation, where the main peak was expected at around 650 bp. Pooled libraries were sequenced on an Illumina MiSeq using v2 2x251 paired-end kits, and typically 1-2 million reads were obtained per sample. Each sample was pooled at 3.5 to 4 nM, and about 4.5-8% PhiX was included to help cluster recognition. Under the source paper's analysis protocol: FASTQ reads processed by Demultiplexor were assigned V and J genes by Decombinator through tag matching that tolerated a single base-pair mismatch. UMIs were used by Collapsinator to correct both sequencing errors and frequency errors arising from PCR heterogeneity. TCRs were translated and CDR3s were extracted from the conserved cysteine to the FGXG phenylalanine by CDR3Translator, with non-productive sequences being flagged. Gini, Shannon entropy and inverse Simpson indices were calculated on repertoires that had been subsampled to equal numbers of UMI-defined TCRs. Power-law fits to clonotype abundance distributions were performed by maximum likelihood within the linear range. For one naive CD8 sample, the pipeline and MIGEC produced similar UMI counts, unique TCR numbers and clonal distributions. In one analysis, naive TCRs that were also found in any memory subset of the same donor were excluded from the naive repertoire. A set of approximately 6,800 CMV-associated CDR3 sequences, compiled from VDJdb and a published dataset, was used to search the repertoires. The public reads were quality trimmed at Q25 with fastp and then assembled into clones with MiXCR by TCRdb, keeping productive beta chains. Each CDR3 protein appears once, grouped with its most common genes and DNA. TCRdb's processing, not the authors' own work, is the source of the V and J calls. This sample gives 130,000 to 150,000 distinct CDR3 sequences in total; about 17% of them show up just once. In total, the top ten clones hold just over 0.14% of the sample.

A distance of 16 bases separates the germline ends of V and J, which lose 3 bases and 4 bases respectively. The germline V gene (reference sequence) specifies SGHNT as CDR1 and YYREEE as CDR2. From its cysteine to its phenylalanine, the CDR3 spans 16 amino acids. Solely the CDR3 DNA is kept, with 48 bases framed from the first base. Concerning this clonotype itself: What antigen it recognizes has not been identified. Nothing much larger sits one base from this clone, and base qualities are not available.

This clonotype was obtained from a human donor in good health. The chain is encoded by TRBV5-4 joined to TRBJ2-2; a tentative D match to TRBD1 spans 6 bases. Sequencing was done on a sample of naive CD4+ T cells from blood. Sample cell subset or site, as interpreted from the label and publication: naive T cells, CD45RA high CD27+. Read as DNA, the sequence is TGTGCCAGCAGCTCCGATAGGGGGTCAGGCACCGGGGAGCTGTTTTTT. The resulting protein is CASSSDRGSGTGELFF.